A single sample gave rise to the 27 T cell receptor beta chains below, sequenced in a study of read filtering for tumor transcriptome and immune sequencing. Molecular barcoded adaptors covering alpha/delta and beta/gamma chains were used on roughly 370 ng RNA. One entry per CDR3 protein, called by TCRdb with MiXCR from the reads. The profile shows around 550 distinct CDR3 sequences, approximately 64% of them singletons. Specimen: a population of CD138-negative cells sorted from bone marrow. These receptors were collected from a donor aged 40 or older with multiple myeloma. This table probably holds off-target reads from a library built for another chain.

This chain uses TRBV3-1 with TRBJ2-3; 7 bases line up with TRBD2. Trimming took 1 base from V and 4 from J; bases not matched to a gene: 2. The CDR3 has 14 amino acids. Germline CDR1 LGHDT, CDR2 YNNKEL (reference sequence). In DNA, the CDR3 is TGTGCCAGCAGCCAAGTCCTAGCGGCAGATACGCAGTATTTT. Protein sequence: CASSQVLAADTQYF.

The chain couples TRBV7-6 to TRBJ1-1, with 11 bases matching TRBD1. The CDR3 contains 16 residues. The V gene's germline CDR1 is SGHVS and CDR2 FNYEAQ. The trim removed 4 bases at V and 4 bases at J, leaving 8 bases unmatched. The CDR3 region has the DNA TGTGCCAGCAGCTGGCCCTCGGGACAGGGGGGCACTGAAGCTTTCTTT. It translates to CASSWPSGQGGTEAFF.

CDR3 residues: CSVVSGWNNEQFF. The CDR3 nucleotides are TGCAGCGTTGTTAGCGGTTGGAACAATGAGCAGTTCTTC. V and J are TRBV29-1 and TRBJ2-1, with a tentative D call TRBD2 (6 bases). Germline assignment: CDR1 SQVTM and CDR2 ANQGSEA. V lost 4 bases and J 5 bases, leaving 12 bases between the germline ends. CDR3 length equals 13 residues.

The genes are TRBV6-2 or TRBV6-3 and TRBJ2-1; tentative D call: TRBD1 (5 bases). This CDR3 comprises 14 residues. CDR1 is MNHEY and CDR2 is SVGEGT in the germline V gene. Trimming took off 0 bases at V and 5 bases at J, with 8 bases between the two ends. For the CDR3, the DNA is TGTGCCAGCAGTTACTCGCCAGGGAACAATGAGCAGTTCTTC. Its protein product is CASSYSPGNNEQFF.

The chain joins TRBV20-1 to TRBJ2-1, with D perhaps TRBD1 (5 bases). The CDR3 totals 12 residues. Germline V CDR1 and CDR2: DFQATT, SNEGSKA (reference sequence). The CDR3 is CSWFRGWYEQFF. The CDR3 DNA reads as TGCAGCTGGTTTAGGGGCTGGTATGAGCAGTTCTTC.

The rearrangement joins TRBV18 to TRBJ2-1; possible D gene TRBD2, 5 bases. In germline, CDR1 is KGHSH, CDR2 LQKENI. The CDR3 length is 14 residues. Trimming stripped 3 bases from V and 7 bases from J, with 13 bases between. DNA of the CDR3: TGTGCCAGCTCACCTCTTACGGGGTGGAATGAGCAGTTCTTC. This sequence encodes CASSPLTGWNEQFF.

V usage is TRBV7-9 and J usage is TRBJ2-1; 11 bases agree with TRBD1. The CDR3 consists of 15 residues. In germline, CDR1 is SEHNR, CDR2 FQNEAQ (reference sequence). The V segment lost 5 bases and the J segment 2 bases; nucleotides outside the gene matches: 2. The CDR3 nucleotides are TGTGCCAGCAGCGAGGGACAGGGGGCCTACAATGAGCAGTTCTTC. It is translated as CASSEGQGAYNEQFF. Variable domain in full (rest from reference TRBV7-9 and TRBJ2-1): DTGVSQNPRHKITKRGQNVTFRCDPISEHNRLYWYRQTLGQGPEFLTYFQNEAQLEKSRLLSDRFSAERPKGSFSTLEIQRTEQGDSAMYLCASSEGQGAYNEQFFGPGTRLTVL.

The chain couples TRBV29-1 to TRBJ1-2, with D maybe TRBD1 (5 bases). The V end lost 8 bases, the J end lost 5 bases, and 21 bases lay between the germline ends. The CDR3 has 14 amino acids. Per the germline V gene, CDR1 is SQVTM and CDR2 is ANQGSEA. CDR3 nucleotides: TGCAGCTTTCGATCACGAACAGGCACTTATGGCTACACCTTC. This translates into CSFRSRTGTYGYTF.

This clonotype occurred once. The CDR3 sequence is CASSSTLGLAGEDEQFF. In DNA form, the CDR3 reads TGTGCCAGCAGCTCGACCCTCGGACTAGCGGGGGAGGATGAGCAGTTCTTC. The chain carries TRBV7-3 and TRBJ2-1, with 13 nucleotides matching TRBD2. There are 17 residues in the CDR3. Germline lookup yields CDR1 SGHTA and CDR2 FQGTGA. V trimming: 4 bases; J trimming: 8 bases; junction bases outside the gene matches: 11.

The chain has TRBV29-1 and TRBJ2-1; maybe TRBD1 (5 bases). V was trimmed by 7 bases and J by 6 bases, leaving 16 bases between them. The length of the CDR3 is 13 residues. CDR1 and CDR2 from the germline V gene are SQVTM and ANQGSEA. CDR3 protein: CSAEGAWGNEQFF. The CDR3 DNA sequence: TGCAGCGCGGAAGGGGCGTGGGGCAATGAGCAGTTCTTC.

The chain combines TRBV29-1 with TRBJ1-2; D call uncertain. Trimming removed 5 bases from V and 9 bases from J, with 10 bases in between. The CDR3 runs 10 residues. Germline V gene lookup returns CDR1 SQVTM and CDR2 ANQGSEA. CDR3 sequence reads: CSVSDPSYTF. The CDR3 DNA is TGCAGCGTTTCAGACCCGAGCTACACCTTC.

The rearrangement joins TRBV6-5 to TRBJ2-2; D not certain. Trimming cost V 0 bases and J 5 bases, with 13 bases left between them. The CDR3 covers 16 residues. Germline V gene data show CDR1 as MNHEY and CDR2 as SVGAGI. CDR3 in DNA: TGTGCCAGCAGTTACTCACTGGGCCAAACAACCGGGGAGCTGTTTTTT. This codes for CASSYSLGQTTGELFF.

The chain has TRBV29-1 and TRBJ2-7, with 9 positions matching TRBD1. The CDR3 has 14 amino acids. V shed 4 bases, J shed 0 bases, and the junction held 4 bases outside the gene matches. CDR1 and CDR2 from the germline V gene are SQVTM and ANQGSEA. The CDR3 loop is CSVGGTGFSYEQYF. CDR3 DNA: TGCAGCGTTGGAGGGACAGGGTTCTCCTACGAGCAGTACTTC.

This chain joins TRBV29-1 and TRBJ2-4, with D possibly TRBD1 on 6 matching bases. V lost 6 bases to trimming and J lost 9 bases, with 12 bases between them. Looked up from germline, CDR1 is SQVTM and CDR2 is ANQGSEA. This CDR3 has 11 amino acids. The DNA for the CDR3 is TGCAGCGTAGCAGGGGATCGCATTCAGTACTTC. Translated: CSVAGDRIQYF.

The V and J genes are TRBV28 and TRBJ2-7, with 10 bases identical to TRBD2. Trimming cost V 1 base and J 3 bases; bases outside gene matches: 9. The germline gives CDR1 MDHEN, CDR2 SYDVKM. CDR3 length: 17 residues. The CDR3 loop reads CASSLFGIQRGGYEQYF. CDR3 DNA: TGTGCCAGCAGTTTATTCGGGATCCAGCGGGGGGGCTACGAGCAGTACTTC.

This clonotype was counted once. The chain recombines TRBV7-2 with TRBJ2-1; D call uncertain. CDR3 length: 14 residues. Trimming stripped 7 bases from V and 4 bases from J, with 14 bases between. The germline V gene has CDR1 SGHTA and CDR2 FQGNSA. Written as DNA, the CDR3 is TGTGCCAGCAAGCCCTACGTGGGGTACAATGAGCAGTTCTTC. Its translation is CASKPYVGYNEQFF.

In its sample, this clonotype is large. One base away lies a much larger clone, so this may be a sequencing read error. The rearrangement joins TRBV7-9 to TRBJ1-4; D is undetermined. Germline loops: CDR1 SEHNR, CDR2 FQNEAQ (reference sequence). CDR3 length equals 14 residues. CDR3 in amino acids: CASSRSDSNEKRFF. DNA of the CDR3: TGTGCCAGCTCTAGGTCCGATTCTAATGAAAAACGGTTTTTT.

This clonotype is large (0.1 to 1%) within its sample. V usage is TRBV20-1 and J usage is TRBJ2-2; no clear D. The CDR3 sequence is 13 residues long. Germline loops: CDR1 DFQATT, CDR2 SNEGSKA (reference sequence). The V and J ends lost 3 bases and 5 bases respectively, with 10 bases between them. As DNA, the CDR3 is TGCAGTGCTAGTGCGACGGAAACCGGGGAGCTGTTTTTT. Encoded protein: CSASATETGELFF.

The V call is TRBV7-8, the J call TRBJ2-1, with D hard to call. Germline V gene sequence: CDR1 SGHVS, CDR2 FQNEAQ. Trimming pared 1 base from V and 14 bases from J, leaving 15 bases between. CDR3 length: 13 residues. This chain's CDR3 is CASSLEAAQAEFF. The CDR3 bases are TGTGCCAGCAGCTTAGAGGCGGCCCAGGCCGAGTTCTTC. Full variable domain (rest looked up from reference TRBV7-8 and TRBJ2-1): GAGVSQSPRYKVAKRGQDVALRCDPISGHVSLFWYQQALGQGPEFLTYFQNEAQLDKSGLPSDRFFAERPEGSVSTLKIQRTQQEDSAVYLCASSLEAAQAEFFGPGTRLTVL.

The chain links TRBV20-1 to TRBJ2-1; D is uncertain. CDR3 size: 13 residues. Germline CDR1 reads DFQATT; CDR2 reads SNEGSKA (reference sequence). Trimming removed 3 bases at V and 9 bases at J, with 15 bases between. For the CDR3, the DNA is TGCAGTGCTAGTAGGGTCCAAATCGGTGAGCAGTTCTTC. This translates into CSASRVQIGEQFF.

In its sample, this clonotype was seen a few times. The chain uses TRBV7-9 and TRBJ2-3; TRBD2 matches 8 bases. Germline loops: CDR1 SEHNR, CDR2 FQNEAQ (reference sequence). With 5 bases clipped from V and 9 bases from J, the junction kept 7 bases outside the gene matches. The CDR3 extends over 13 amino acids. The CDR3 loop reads CASSTGTRGTQYF. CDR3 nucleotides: TGTGCCAGCAGCACCGGGACTAGAGGCACGCAGTATTTT.

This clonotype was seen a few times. In nucleotides, the CDR3 is TGTGCCAGCTCCGATTTGAACTATGGCTACACCTTC. Its translation is CASSDLNYGYTF. The chain uses TRBV28 and TRBJ1-2; no firm D call. Trimming cost V 8 bases and J 2 bases, with 9 bases left between them. CDR1 is MDHEN and CDR2 is SYDVKM in the germline V gene. CDR3 length: 12 amino acids.

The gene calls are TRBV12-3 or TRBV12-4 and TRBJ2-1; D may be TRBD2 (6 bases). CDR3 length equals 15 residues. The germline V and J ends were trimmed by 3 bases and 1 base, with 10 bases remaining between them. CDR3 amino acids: CASSLGRGSYNEQFF. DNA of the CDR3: TGTGCCAGCAGTTTGGGGCGGGGTTCCTACAATGAGCAGTTCTTC.

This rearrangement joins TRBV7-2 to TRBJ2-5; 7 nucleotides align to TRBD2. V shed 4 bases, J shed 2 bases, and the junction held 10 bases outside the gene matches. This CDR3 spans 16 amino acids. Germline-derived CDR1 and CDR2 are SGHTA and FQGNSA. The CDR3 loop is CASSSFSGRGQETQYF. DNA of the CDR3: TGTGCCAGCAGCTCCTTTAGCGGGCGGGGACAAGAGACCCAGTACTTC.

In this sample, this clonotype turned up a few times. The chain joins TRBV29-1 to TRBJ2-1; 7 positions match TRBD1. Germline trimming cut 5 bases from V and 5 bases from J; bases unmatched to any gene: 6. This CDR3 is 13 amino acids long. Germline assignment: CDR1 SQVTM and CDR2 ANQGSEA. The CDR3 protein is CSVWDSGDNEQFF. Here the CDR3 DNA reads TGCAGCGTTTGGGACAGCGGAGACAATGAGCAGTTCTTC.

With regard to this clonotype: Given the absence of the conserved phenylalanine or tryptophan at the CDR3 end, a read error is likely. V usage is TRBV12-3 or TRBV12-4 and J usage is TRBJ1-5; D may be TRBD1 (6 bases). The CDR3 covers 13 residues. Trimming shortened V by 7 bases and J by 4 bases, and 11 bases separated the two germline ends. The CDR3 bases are TGTGCCAGCACCCCAGGGGAGAATCAGCCCCAGCATTCT. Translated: CASTPGENQPQHS.

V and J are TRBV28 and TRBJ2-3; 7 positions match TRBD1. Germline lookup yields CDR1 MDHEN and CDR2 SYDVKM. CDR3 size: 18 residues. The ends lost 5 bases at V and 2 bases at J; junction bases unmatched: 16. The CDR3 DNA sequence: TGTGCCAGCAGTCTAACTCCCGCCCGGGACAGAGACACAGATACGCAGTATTTT. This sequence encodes CASSLTPARDRDTDTQYF.